These 15 T cell receptor beta chains were sequenced from one sample in a study of control samples from healthy donors and cancer patients. Data came from immunoSEQ multiplex PCR; TCRdb stores just in-frame clones and leaves some out. The data contain 150,000 to 200,000 clones, around nine tenths of them singletons. The sample taken for sequencing was blood. Source of these receptors: a man aged 30-40 years in good health.

The chain employs TRBV19 and TRBJ1-6; no firm D call. Germline CDR1 LNHDA, CDR2 SQIVND (reference sequence). The CDR3 consists of 13 residues. Trimming stripped 8 bases from V and 5 bases from J, with 10 bases between. This CDR3 is CASSGFNNSPLHF. The CDR3 region has the DNA TGTGCCAGTTCCGGATTTAATAATTCACCCCTCCACTTT.

The chain joins TRBV6-5 to TRBJ2-3; D not certain. The CDR3 is 13 residues long. V was clipped by 3 bases and J by 6 bases, with 10 bases between them. Germline assignment: CDR1 MNHEY and CDR2 SVGAGI. The CDR3 DNA sequence: TGTGCCAGCAGTTATTACCCTAGGGATACGCAGTATTTT. This sequence encodes CASSYYPRDTQYF.

A single count supports this clone. The chain is built from TRBV2 and TRBJ1-2; D not certain. This CDR3 has 14 amino acids. The germline V gene has CDR1 SNHLY and CDR2 FYNNEI. The ends were cut back, 0 bases at V and 5 bases at J, with 10 bases in the middle. The DNA for the CDR3 is TGTGCCAGCAGTGAAGCGGGGAGCTTTTATGGCTACACCTTC. Its translation is CASSEAGSFYGYTF.

The V call is TRBV7-3, the J call TRBJ1-1, with D possibly matching TRBD1 (5 bases). V was shortened by 1 base and J by 5 bases, with 14 bases between the two germline ends. The germline V gene has CDR1 SGHTA and CDR2 FQGTGA. The CDR3 loop spans 15 amino acids. The CDR3 DNA reads TGTGCCAGCAGCTTAAGTAGGGCAGGGAGGACTGAAGCTTTCTTT. This sequence encodes CASSLSRAGRTEAFF.

The rearrangement links TRBV19 to TRBJ1-2, with D possibly being TRBD1 (6 bases). The CDR3 is made up of 15 amino acids. Germline CDR1 reads LNHDA; CDR2 reads SQIVND (reference sequence). V dropped 5 bases and J dropped 2 bases, with 15 bases sitting between them. This chain's CDR3 is CASSDTGTMNYGYTF. CDR3 nucleotides: TGTGCCAGTAGTGATACCGGGACAATGAACTATGGCTACACCTTC. Supplemented by reference TRBV19 and TRBJ1-2, the full variable domain reads DGGITQSPKYLFRKEGQNVTLSCEQNLNHDAMYWYRQDPGQGLRLIYYSQIVNDFQKGDIAEGYSVSREKKESFPLTVTSAQKNPTAFYLCASSDTGTMNYGYTFGSGTRLTVV.

In this sample, this clone turned up a few times. The chain is built from TRBV12-3 or TRBV12-4 and TRBJ1-2; possibly TRBD1 for D (5 bases). V lost 5 bases and J lost 6, with 13 bases in between. This CDR3 is built from 13 residues. CDR3 sequence reads: CASSRDSQNGYTF. In DNA form, the CDR3 reads TGTGCCAGCAGTAGGGACTCCCAGAATGGCTACACCTTC.

The rearrangement joins TRBV7-9 to TRBJ1-5; D is unclear. V lost 1 base and J 2 bases, leaving 6 bases between the germline ends. Germline V gives CDR1 SEHNR, CDR2 FQNEAQ (reference sequence). The CDR3 runs 14 residues. The CDR3 spells CASSLGQGNQPQHF. CDR3 bases: TGTGCCAGCAGCTTAGGGCAGGGCAATCAGCCCCAGCATTTT.

V gene TRBV27 combines with J gene TRBJ1-1; D is possibly TRBD1 (6 bases). Germline CDR1 MNHEY, CDR2 SMNVEV (reference sequence). Trimming stripped 7 bases from V and 7 bases from J, with 10 bases between. The CDR3 is made up of 11 amino acids. CDR3 sequence (DNA): TGTGCCAGCACCCAAGGGGGTGAAGCTTTCTTT. Protein product: CASTQGGEAFF.

The gene calls are TRBV7-8 and TRBJ1-3; D perhaps matches TRBD1 (5 bases). This CDR3 is 16 amino acids long. Looked up from germline, CDR1 is SGHVS and CDR2 is FQNEAQ. V was clipped by 2 bases and J by 4 bases, with 15 bases between them. CDR3 nucleotide sequence: TGTGCCAGCAGCTTAAACGGCAGGGCAGCAGGAAACACCATATATTTT. Translated, it gives CASSLNGRAAGNTIYF.

This chain links TRBV6-6 with TRBJ1-5; possibly TRBD1 for D (6 bases). Deletions cut 2 bases from V and 6 bases from J, with 11 bases between. The CDR3 sequence is 14 residues long. In germline, CDR1 is MNHNY, CDR2 SVGAGI (reference sequence). The CDR3: CASSYGGARQPQHF. CDR3 DNA: TGTGCCAGCAGTTACGGGGGGGCGCGTCAGCCCCAGCATTTT.

This chain joins TRBV6-5 and TRBJ2-7; D may be TRBD1 (5 bases). The V gene lost 0 bases and the J gene lost 6 bases, with 9 bases spanning the gap. The CDR3 has 13 residues. Germline-derived CDR1 and CDR2 are MNHEY and SVGAGI. The CDR3 reads CASSYSVGAEQYF. The CDR3 DNA is TGTGCCAGCAGTTACTCGGTAGGGGCCGAGCAGTACTTC.

This chain connects TRBV11-2 to TRBJ2-3; 8 bases match TRBD2. Germline V lookup: CDR1 SGHAT, CDR2 FQNNGV. The junction had 5 bases not matched to a gene; V was cut back by 1 base and J by 2 bases. The CDR3 sequence is 16 residues long. Here the CDR3 reads CASSLAAGGTTDTQYF. CDR3 DNA: TGTGCCAGCAGCTTAGCGGCGGGGGGAACCACAGATACGCAGTATTTT.

This sequence joins TRBV4-1 and TRBJ1-2; the D is unclear. Per the germline V gene, CDR1 is MGHRA and CDR2 is YSYEKL. V was cut by 1 base and J by 4 bases, with 13 bases left in between. The CDR3 sequence is 15 residues long. For the CDR3, the DNA is TGCGCCAGCAGCCAAGTATACCCGAATTCCTATGGCTACACCTTC. Its protein product is CASSQVYPNSYGYTF.

This chain uses TRBV19 with TRBJ1-5; no reliable D call. In germline, CDR1 is LNHDA, CDR2 SQIVND (reference sequence). V was cut by 7 bases and J by 7 bases, with 20 bases left in between. This CDR3 has 15 amino acids. The CDR3 coding sequence is TGTGCCAGTAACTTCTATGGGGAATCTTACCAGCCCCAGCATTTT. It encodes CASNFYGESYQPQHF.

J is TRBJ1-4 and V is TRBV28; 8 bases line up with TRBD1. The CDR3 totals 14 residues. The J segment lost 10 bases and the V segment lost 2 bases, leaving 6 bases of the junction unmatched. CDR1 and CDR2 from the germline V gene are MDHEN and SYDVKM. CDR3 region: CASSLTGQEAKLFF. CDR3 DNA: TGTGCCAGCAGTTTAACGGGACAGGAGGCAAAACTGTTTTTT.